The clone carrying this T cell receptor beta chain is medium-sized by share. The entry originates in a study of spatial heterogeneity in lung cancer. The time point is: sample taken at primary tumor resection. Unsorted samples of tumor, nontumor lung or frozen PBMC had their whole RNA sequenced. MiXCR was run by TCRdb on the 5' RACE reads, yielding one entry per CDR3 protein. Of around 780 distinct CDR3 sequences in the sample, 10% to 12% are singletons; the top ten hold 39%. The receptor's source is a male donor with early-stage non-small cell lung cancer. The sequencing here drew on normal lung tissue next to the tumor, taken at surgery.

DNA of the CDR3: TGTGCCAGCAGTCGACAGGTGGAAGAGACCCAGTACTTC. Its translation is CASSRQVEETQYF. The chain has TRBV6-2 or TRBV6-3 and TRBJ2-5, with a weak D call TRBD1 (6 bases). The CDR3 has 13 amino acids. Between the trimmed V and J ends, which lost 5 bases and 3 bases, there was a span of 10 bases. Germline CDR1 MNHEY, CDR2 SVGEGT.